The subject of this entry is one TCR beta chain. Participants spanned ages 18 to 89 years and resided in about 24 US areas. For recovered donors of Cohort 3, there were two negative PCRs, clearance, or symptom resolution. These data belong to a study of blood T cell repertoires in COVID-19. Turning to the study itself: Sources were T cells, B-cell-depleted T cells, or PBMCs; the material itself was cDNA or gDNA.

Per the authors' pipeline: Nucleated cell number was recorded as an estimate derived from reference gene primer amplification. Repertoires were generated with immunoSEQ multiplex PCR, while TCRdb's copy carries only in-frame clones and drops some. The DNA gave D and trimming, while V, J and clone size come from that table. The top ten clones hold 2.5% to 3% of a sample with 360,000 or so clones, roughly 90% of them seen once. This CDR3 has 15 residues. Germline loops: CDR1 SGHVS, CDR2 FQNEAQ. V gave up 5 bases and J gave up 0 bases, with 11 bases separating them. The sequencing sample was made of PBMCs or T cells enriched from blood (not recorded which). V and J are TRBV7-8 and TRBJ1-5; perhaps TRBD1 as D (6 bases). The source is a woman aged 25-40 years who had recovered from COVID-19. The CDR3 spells CASSPQGNSNQPQHF. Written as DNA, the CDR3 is TGTGCCAGCAGCCCACAGGGTAATAGCAATCAGCCCCAGCATTTT.